The TCR beta chain under discussion was sequenced for a study of cytomegalovirus exposure and HLA in healthy donors. V was cut by 0 bases and J by 4 bases, with 24 bases left in between. The CDR3 totals 18 residues. Germline V gives CDR1 GTSNPN, CDR2 SVGIG (reference sequence). Concerning this clone: Its specificity is unknown.

With 60 Vbeta and 13 Jbeta primers, the PCR was carried out. Original methodology: A later analysis counted around 80 million unique TCR beta chains, 10 million to 12 million shared. TCRdb keeps only in-frame clones here, not all; method: immunoSEQ multiplex PCR. V, J and clone size are those of that table, while D and trimming were read from the DNA. The sample consists of approximately 250,000 clones, approximately 81% of them appearing once. Study results and caveats: Of the V segments, some could not be distinguished, including TRBV6-2 and TRBV6-3, and were excluded. An analysis done earlier found most TCR beta V segments productive about 87% or about 30% of the time.

Sequenced sample: PBMCs. This sequence joins TRBV30 and TRBJ1-2, with a possible D match to TRBD1 (5 bases). The receptor was isolated from a girl aged 2 to 9 in good health and CMV-seronegative. CDR3 coding DNA: TGTGCCTGGAGTGTACGTCGGGGAGCGGGGGGGTCGGCCTATGGCTACACCTTC. Translating it yields CAWSVRRGAGGSAYGYTF.